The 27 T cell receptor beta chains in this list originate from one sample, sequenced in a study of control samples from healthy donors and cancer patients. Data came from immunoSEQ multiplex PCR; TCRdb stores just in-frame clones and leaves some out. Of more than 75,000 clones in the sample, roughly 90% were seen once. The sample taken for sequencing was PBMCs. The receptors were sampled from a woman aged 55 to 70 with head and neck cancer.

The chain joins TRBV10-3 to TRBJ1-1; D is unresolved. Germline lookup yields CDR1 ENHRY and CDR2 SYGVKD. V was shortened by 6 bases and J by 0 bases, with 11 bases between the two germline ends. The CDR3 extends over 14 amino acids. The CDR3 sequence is CAIRSGEMNTEAFF. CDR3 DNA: TGTGCCATCAGGAGCGGAGAGATGAACACTGAAGCTTTCTTT.

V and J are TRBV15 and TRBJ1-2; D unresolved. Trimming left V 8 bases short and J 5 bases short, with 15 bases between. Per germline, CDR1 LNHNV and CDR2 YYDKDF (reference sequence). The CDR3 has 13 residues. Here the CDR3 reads CATRAGFAYGYTF. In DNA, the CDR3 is TGTGCCACCCGCGCTGGGTTCGCGTATGGCTACACCTTC.

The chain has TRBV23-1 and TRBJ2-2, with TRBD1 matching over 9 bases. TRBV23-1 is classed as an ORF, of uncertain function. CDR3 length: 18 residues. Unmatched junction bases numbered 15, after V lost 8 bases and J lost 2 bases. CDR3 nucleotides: TGCGCCAGCGTACACGCGCCGGGACAGGGAGTAAACACCGGGGAGCTGTTTTTT. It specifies CASVHAPGQGVNTGELFF.

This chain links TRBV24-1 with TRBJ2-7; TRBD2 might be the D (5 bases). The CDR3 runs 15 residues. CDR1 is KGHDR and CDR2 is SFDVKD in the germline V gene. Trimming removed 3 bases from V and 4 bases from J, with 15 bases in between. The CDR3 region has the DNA TGTGCCACCAGTGATCCAAGGGTATCGGGGTACGAGCAGTACTTC. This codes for CATSDPRVSGYEQYF.

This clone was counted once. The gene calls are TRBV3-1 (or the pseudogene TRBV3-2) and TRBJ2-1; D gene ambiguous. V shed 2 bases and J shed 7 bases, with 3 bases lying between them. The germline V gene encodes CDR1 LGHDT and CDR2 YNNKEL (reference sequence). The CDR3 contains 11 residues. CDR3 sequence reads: CASSQFNEQFF. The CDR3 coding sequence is TGTGCCAGCAGCCAATTTAATGAGCAGTTCTTC.

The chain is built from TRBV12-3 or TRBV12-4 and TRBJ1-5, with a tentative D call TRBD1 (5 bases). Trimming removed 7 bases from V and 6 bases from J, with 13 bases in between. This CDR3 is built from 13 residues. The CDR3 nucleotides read TGTGCCAGCAACTTGCAGGGTTCTCAGCCCCAGCATTTT. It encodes CASNLQGSQPQHF.

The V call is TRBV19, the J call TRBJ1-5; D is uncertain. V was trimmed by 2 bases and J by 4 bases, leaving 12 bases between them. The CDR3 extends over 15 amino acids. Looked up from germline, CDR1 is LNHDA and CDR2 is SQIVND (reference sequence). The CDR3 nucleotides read TGTGCCAGTAGTATAAACGGACTGAATAATCAGCCCCAGCATTTT. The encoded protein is CASSINGLNNQPQHF.

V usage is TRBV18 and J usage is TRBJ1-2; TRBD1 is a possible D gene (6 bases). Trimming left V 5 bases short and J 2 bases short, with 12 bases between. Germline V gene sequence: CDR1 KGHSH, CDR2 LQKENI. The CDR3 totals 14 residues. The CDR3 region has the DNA TGTGCCAGCTCAACCTCCGGACAGAACTATGGCTACACCTTC. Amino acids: CASSTSGQNYGYTF.

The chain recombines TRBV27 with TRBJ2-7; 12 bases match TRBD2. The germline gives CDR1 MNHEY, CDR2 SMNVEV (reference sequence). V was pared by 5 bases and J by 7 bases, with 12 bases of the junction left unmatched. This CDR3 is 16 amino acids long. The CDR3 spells CASSPLSSGRAREQYF. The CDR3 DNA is TGTGCCAGCAGTCCCCTTTCTAGCGGGAGGGCCCGTGAGCAGTACTTC.

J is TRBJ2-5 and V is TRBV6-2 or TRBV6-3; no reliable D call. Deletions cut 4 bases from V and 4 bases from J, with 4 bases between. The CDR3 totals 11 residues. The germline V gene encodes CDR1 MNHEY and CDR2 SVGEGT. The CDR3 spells CASSLRETQYF. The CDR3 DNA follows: TGTGCCAGCAGTTTACGAGAGACCCAGTACTTC.

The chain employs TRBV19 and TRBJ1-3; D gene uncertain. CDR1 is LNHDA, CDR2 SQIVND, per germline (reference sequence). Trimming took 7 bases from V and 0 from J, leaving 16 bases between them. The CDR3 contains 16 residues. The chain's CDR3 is CASTIGPLFSGNTIYF. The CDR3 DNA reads TGTGCCAGTACCATAGGGCCGCTATTCTCTGGAAACACCATATATTTT. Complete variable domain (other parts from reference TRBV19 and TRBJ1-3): DGGITQSPKYLFRKEGQNVTLSCEQNLNHDAMYWYRQDPGQGLRLIYYSQIVNDFQKGDIAEGYSVSREKKESFPLTVTSAQKNPTAFYLCASTIGPLFSGNTIYFGEGSWLTVV.

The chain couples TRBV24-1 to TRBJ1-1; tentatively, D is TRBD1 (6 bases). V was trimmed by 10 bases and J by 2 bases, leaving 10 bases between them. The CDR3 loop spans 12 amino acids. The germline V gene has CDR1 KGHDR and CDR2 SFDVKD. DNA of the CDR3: TGTGCCACTCAGGGGTCCAACACTGAAGCTTTCTTT. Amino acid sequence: CATQGSNTEAFF.

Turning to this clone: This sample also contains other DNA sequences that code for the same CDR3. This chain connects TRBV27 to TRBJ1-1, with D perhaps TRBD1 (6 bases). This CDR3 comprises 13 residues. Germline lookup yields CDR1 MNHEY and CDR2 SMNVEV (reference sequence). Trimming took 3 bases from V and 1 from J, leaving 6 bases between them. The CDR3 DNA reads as TGTGCCAGCAGTTTCAGGGGGAACACTGAAGCTTTCTTT. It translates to CASSFRGNTEAFF.

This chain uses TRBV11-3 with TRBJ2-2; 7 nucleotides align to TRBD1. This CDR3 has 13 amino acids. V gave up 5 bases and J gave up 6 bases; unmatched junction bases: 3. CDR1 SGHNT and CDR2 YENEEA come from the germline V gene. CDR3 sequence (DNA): TGTGCCAGCAGCGTGACAGGGCCCGGGGAGCTGTTTTTT. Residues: CASSVTGPGELFF.

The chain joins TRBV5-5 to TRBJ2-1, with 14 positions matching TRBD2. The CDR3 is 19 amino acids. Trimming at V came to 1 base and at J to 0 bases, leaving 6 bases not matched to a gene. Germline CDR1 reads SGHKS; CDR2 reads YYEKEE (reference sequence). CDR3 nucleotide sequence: TGTGCCAGCAGCTTGCGGACTAGCGGGAGGTCGAGCTCCTACAATGAGCAGTTCTTC. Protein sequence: CASSLRTSGRSSSYNEQFF.

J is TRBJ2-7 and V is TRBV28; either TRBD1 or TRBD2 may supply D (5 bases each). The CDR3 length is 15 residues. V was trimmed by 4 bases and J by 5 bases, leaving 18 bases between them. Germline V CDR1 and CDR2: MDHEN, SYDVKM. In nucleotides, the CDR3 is TGTGCCAGCAGTTCAGATACTCTAGTGGGGGACGAGCAGTACTTC. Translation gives CASSSDTLVGDEQYF. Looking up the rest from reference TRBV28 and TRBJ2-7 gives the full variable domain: DVKVTQSSRYLVKRTGEKVFLECVQDMDHENMFWYRQDPGLGLRLIYFSYDVKMKEKGDIPEGYSVSREKKERFSLILESASTNQTSMYLCASSSDTLVGDEQYFGPGTRLTVT.

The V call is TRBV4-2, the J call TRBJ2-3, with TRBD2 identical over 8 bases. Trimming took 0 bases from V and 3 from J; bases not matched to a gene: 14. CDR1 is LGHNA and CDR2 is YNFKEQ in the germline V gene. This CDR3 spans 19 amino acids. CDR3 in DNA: TGTGCCAGCAGCCAAGATATAACGGGGAGCGGGAGTTCGACAGATACGCAGTATTTT. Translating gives CASSQDITGSGSSTDTQYF.

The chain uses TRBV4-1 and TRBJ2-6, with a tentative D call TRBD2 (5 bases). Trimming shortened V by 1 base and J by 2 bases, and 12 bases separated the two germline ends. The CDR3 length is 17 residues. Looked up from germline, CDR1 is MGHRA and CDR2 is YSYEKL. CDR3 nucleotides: TGCGCCAGCAGCCAAGCTAGGACTTCCCCTGGGGCCAACGTCCTGACTTTC. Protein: CASSQARTSPGANVLTF.

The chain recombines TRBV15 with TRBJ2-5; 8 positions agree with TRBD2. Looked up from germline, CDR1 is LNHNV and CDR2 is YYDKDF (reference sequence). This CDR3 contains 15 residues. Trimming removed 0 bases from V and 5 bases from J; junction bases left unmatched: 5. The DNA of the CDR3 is TGTGCCACCAGCAGAGAGGGGGGACTAGTTGAGACCCAGTACTTC. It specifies CATSREGGLVETQYF.

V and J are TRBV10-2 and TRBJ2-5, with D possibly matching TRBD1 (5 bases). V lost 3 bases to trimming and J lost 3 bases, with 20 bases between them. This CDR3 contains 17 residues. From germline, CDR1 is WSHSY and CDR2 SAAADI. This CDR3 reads CASSEFGAVRYKETQYF. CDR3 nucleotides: TGCGCCAGCAGTGAATTTGGGGCGGTACGGTATAAAGAGACCCAGTACTTC.

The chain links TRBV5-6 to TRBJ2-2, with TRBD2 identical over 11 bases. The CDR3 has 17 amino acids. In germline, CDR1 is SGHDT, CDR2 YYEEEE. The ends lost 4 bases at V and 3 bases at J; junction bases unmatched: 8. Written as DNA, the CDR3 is TGTGCCAGCAGCCTGAAAAGACTAGCGGGACACACCGGGGAGCTGTTTTTT. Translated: CASSLKRLAGHTGELFF. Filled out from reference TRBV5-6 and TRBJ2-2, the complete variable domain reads DAGVTQSPTHLIKTRGQQVTLRCSPKSGHDTVSWYQQALGQGPQFIFQYYEEEERQRGNFPDRFSGHQFPNYSSELNVNALLLGDSALYLCASSLKRLAGHTGELFFGEGSRLTVL.

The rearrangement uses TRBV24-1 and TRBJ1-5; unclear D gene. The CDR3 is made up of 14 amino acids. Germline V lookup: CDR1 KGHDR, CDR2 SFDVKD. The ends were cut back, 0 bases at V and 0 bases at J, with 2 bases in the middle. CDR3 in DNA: TGTGCCACCAGTGATTTGAATAGCAATCAGCCCCAGCATTTT. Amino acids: CATSDLNSNQPQHF.

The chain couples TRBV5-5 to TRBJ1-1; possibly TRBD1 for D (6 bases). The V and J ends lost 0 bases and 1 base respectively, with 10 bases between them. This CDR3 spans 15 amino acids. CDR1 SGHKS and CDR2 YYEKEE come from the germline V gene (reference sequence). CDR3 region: CASSLAGAGNTEAFF. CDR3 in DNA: TGTGCCAGCAGCTTGGCAGGGGCTGGGAACACTGAAGCTTTCTTT.

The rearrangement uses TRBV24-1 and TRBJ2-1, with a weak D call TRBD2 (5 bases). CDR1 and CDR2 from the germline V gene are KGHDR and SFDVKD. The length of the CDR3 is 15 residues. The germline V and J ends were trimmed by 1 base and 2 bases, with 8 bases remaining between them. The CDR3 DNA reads TGTGCCACCAGTGATTTTTCCGGGGCCTACAATGAGCAGTTCTTC. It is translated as CATSDFSGAYNEQFF.

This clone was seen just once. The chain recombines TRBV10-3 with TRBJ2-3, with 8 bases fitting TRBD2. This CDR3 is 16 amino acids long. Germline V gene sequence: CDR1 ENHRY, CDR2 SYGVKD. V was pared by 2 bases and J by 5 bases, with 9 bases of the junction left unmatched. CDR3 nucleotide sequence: TGTGCCATCAGTGAGCCGGGGGGGCGGGAATTAGATACGCAGTATTTT. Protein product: CAISEPGGRELDTQYF.

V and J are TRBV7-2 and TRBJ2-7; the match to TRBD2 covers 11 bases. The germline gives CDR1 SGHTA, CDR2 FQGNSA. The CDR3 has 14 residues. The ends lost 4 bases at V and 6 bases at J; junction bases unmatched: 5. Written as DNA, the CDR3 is TGTGCCAGCAGCTCCTCTAGCGGGGGGATCGAGCAGTACTTC. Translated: CASSSSSGGIEQYF.

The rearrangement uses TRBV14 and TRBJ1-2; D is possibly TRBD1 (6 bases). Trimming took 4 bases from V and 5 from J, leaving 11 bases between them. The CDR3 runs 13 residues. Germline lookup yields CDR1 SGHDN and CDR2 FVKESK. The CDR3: CASSPDSRYGYTF. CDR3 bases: TGTGCCAGCAGCCCGGACAGCCGATATGGCTACACCTTC.